The 14 T cell receptor beta chains below come from one sample, sequenced in a study of OX40 agonist ivuxolimab in advanced cancers. Sequencing used immunoSEQ multiplex PCR; TCRdb keeps in-frame clones, though not all of them. The sample lists around 29,000 clones, around 85% occurring once. Sequenced here: CD4+ or CD8+ T cells sorted from blood, sampled in a trial of the OX40 agonist ivuxolimab. These receptors came from an adult with an advanced solid tumor such as melanoma, head and neck, liver or kidney cancer.

The chain links TRBV7-9 to TRBJ1-1; TRBD1 aligns across 7 bases. V was pared by 0 bases and J by 1 base, with 5 bases of the junction left unmatched. This CDR3 region has 16 residues. CDR1 is SEHNR, CDR2 FQNEAQ, per germline (reference sequence). As DNA, the CDR3 is TGTGCCAGCAGCTTAGCGAGGGACAGCCAGAACACTGAAGCTTTCTTT. It encodes CASSLARDSQNTEAFF.

The chain joins TRBV6-5 to TRBJ1-2; tentative D call: TRBD1 (5 bases). The germline gives CDR1 MNHEY, CDR2 SVGAGI. This CDR3 has 15 residues. Between the trimmed V and J ends, which lost 6 bases and 8 bases, there was a span of 22 bases. In DNA, the CDR3 is TGTGCCAGCAGAAATCTCGGGGCAACGGGAGAAGGCTACACCTTC. Translation: CASRNLGATGEGYTF.

The chain's CDR3 is CASSLYPAGDYTDTQYF. CDR3 coding DNA: TGTGCCAGCAGCTTGTACCCGGCGGGGGACTACACAGATACGCAGTATTTT. V and J are TRBV7-9 and TRBJ2-3; 7 bases line up with TRBD2. The CDR3 sequence is 17 residues long. V shed 3 bases and J 2 bases; nucleotides not matched to a gene: 11. Germline V gives CDR1 SEHNR, CDR2 FQNEAQ (reference sequence).

Concerning this clone: Relative to the germline gene, one junction end is altered; a read error may explain this. The chain links TRBV7-9 to TRBJ2-7; 7 bases agree with TRBD1. The CDR3 runs 12 residues. Germline values: CDR1 SEHNR, CDR2 FQNEAQ (reference sequence). The DNA for the CDR3 is TGCGGGGTCGGACAGGACTCCTACGAGCAGTACTTC. Translating gives CGVGQDSYEQYF.

The J gene is TRBJ2-7, the V gene TRBV4-1; 7 bases agree with TRBD1. This CDR3 region has 15 residues. The V segment lost 1 base and the J segment 6 bases; nucleotides outside the gene matches: 9. Germline V CDR1 and CDR2: MGHRA, YSYEKL. The CDR3: CASSQGLTGDREQYF. The CDR3 DNA reads TGCGCCAGCAGCCAAGGTTTAACAGGGGATCGCGAGCAGTACTTC.

The CDR3 is CASGSSYEQYF. The CDR3, as DNA: TGTGCCAGCGGTAGCTCCTACGAGCAGTACTTC. V gene TRBV6-6 combines with J gene TRBJ2-7; D remains ambiguous. Between the trimmed V and J ends, which lost 8 bases and 0 bases, there was a span of 5 bases. CDR1 is MNHNY, CDR2 SVGAGI, per germline (reference sequence). The CDR3 contains 11 residues.

The rearrangement links TRBV7-9 to TRBJ1-2; D might be TRBD1 (5 bases). Per germline, CDR1 SEHNR and CDR2 FQNEAQ (reference sequence). The ends were cut back, 1 base at V and 7 bases at J, with 10 bases in the middle. The CDR3 consists of 13 residues. The CDR3 DNA follows: TGTGCCAGCAGCTTAGAAGGGGAGGTTGGCTACACCTTC. Its protein product is CASSLEGEVGYTF. Full variable domain (rest looked up from reference TRBV7-9 and TRBJ1-2): DTGVSQNPRHKITKRGQNVTFRCDPISEHNRLYWYRQTLGQGPEFLTYFQNEAQLEKSRLLSDRFSAERPKGSFSTLEIQRTEQGDSAMYLCASSLEGEVGYTFGSGTRLTVV.

This sequence joins TRBV25-1 and TRBJ1-1; TRBD1 is a possible D gene (5 bases). Trimming took 3 bases from V and 1 from J, leaving 15 bases between them. The CDR3 is made up of 16 amino acids. Germline V gene lookup returns CDR1 MGHDK and CDR2 SYGVNS. The CDR3 reads CASSDEGRGGNTEAFF. The CDR3 region has the DNA TGTGCCAGCAGTGATGAGGGGCGTGGGGGGAACACTGAAGCTTTCTTT.

This chain connects TRBV29-1 to TRBJ1-2; D is perhaps TRBD1 (6 bases). CDR3 size: 13 residues. The germline V gene has CDR1 SQVTM and CDR2 ANQGSEA. V was pared by 3 bases and J by 7 bases, with 15 bases between. The CDR3 DNA sequence: TGCAGCGTTGACGGACAGCGGGGGGTTGGCTACACCTTC. Residues: CSVDGQRGVGYTF.

V gene TRBV14 combines with J gene TRBJ2-3; 8 bases fit TRBD2. There are 17 residues in the CDR3. Germline CDR1 reads SGHDN; CDR2 reads FVKESK. The trim removed 1 base at V and 5 bases at J, leaving 11 bases unmatched. CDR3 amino acids: CASSQVDRGGPRDTQYF. The CDR3 coding sequence is TGTGCCAGCAGCCAAGTGGATCGGGGGGGGCCGAGAGATACGCAGTATTTT.

In the case of this clone: The junction does not match germline at one end; this may be a read error. This chain links TRBV5-5 with TRBJ1-1; D may be TRBD1 (6 bases). Per the germline V gene, CDR1 is SGHKS and CDR2 is YYEKEE (reference sequence). CDR3 length: 13 amino acids. This chain's CDR3 is CASSQGGGTVAFF. Written as DNA, the CDR3 is TGTGCCAGCAGCCAGGGAGGGGGAACTGTAGCTTTCTTT.

V and J are TRBV7-6 and TRBJ1-1, with D perhaps matching TRBD1 (5 bases). Germline V lookup: CDR1 SGHVS, CDR2 FNYEAQ. Trimming stripped 1 base from V and 5 bases from J, with 11 bases between. This CDR3 is 14 amino acids long. In DNA form, the CDR3 reads TGTGCCAGCAGCTTAGAGCAGGGTGGAACTGAAGCTTTCTTT. Translated: CASSLEQGGTEAFF. The variable domain in full, with the rest retrieved from reference TRBV7-6 and TRBJ1-1, is GAGVSQSPRYKVTKRGQDVALRCDPISGHVSLYWYRQALGQGPEFLTYFNYEAQQDKSGLPNDRFSAERPEGSISTLTIQRTEQRDSAMYRCASSLEQGGTEAFFGQGTRLTVV.

This rearrangement joins TRBV6-5 to TRBJ1-1; no clear D gene. The ends were cut back, 3 bases at V and 7 bases at J, with 9 bases in the middle. This CDR3 region has 12 residues. CDR1 is MNHEY, CDR2 SVGAGI, per germline. CDR3 protein: CASSYSGDEAFF. CDR3 nucleotide sequence: TGTGCCAGCAGTTATTCTGGTGATGAAGCTTTCTTT.

V usage is TRBV14 and J usage is TRBJ2-7; 9 bases match TRBD1. Trimming cost V 5 bases and J 5 bases; bases outside gene matches: 7. Germline CDR1 SGHDN, CDR2 FVKESK. The CDR3 has 14 residues. The DNA for the CDR3 is TGTGCCAGCAGCTGGGGGACAGGGATCGACGAGCAGTACTTC. Translation gives CASSWGTGIDEQYF.